This entry features one T cell receptor beta chain sequence. Individuals drawn from approximately 22 US areas were roughly 18 to 89 years old. This specimen comes from a study of blood T cell repertoires in COVID-19. Study as a whole: There were acute and convalescent COVID-19 samples, and they came from the United States, Italy and Spain. From T cells, B-cell-depleted T cells, or PBMCs came the material, which was cDNA or gDNA.

The protocol was immunoSEQ multiplex PCR, while the TCRdb copy is restricted to in-frame clones and leaves out a portion. The sample shows approximately 440,000 clones, less than 95% of them seen only once. This CDR3 is built from 13 residues. V shed 8 bases and J shed 2 bases, with 12 bases lying between them. Germline V CDR1 and CDR2: LNHDA, SQIVND (reference sequence). This TCR was sampled from a man aged 18 to 29 who had recovered from COVID-19. The J gene is TRBJ1-1, the V gene TRBV19; tentative D call: TRBD1 (6 bases). The sample consisted of PBMCs or T cells enriched from blood (not recorded which). CDR3 sequence reads: CASGRQENTEAFF. CDR3 DNA sequence: TGTGCCAGTGGGAGACAGGAAAACACTGAAGCTTTCTTT.